Each of the 9 T cell receptor beta chains below was sequenced from the same sample in a study of spatial heterogeneity in lung cancer. TCRdb independently ran MiXCR on the 5' RACE reads; one entry per CDR3 protein. Of approximately 12,000 distinct CDR3 sequences detected, 10% appear once; the ten largest clones hold under 40%. Time point meaning: blood at routine non-recurrence follow-up after resection. This specimen was PBMCs, taken at follow-up. These TCRs come from a female donor with early-stage non-small cell lung cancer.

Ten or more counts support this clonotype. V is TRBV5-1 and J is TRBJ1-4, with a weak D call TRBD1 (5 bases). V lost 0 bases and J lost 8, with 14 bases in between. CDR3 length equals 15 residues. Germline values: CDR1 SGHRS, CDR2 YFSETQ. Here the CDR3 reads CASSLGSQGNEKLFF. CDR3 coding DNA: TGCGCCAGCAGCTTGGGTTCCCAGGGTAACGAAAAACTGTTTTTT.

This clonotype was seen repeatedly, ten times or more. The chain combines TRBV28 with TRBJ1-1; D is ambiguous. CDR3 length equals 14 residues. V lost 3 bases to trimming and J lost 4 bases, with 12 bases between them. Germline CDR1 reads MDHEN; CDR2 reads SYDVKM. The DNA of the CDR3 is TGTGCCAGCAGTTTCTCCTGGGGAGCCACTGAAGCTTTCTTT. Translating gives CASSFSWGATEAFF.

This clonotype was counted ten times or more. The chain joins TRBV12-3 or TRBV12-4 to TRBJ1-1; D is ambiguous. Trimming removed 5 bases from V and 3 bases from J, with 13 bases in between. This CDR3 region has 14 residues. CDR3 nucleotide sequence: TGTGCCAGCAGTCCCGACTGGAGCTACACTGAAGCTTTCTTT. Translating it yields CASSPDWSYTEAFF.

The V and J genes are TRBV28 and TRBJ1-1; possibly TRBD1 for D (5 bases). The CDR3 runs 13 residues. V dropped 5 bases and J dropped 5 bases, with 12 bases sitting between them. Germline V gene sequence: CDR1 MDHEN, CDR2 SYDVKM. The CDR3 DNA sequence: TGTGCCAGCAGTCGGGGGGGTCGGACTGAAGCTTTCTTT. Protein product: CASSRGGRTEAFF.

The J gene is TRBJ2-7, the V gene TRBV19; unclear D gene. CDR3 length: 13 amino acids. Trimming left V 3 bases short and J 0 bases short, with 6 bases between. CDR1 is LNHDA and CDR2 is SQIVND in the germline V gene (reference sequence). CDR3 loop: CASSMESSYEQYF. CDR3 DNA: TGTGCCAGTAGTATGGAGTCCTCCTACGAGCAGTACTTC. Variable domain in full (rest from reference TRBV19 and TRBJ2-7): DGGITQSPKYLFRKEGQNVTLSCEQNLNHDAMYWYRQDPGQGLRLIYYSQIVNDFQKGDIAEGYSVSREKKESFPLTVTSAQKNPTAFYLCASSMESSYEQYFGPGTRLTVT.

In its sample, this clonotype was seen many times. The chain joins TRBV20-1 to TRBJ2-2; the D gene is possibly TRBD1 (6 bases). The germline V gene has CDR1 DFQATT and CDR2 SNEGSKA (reference sequence). The CDR3 covers 15 residues. The V and J ends lost 5 bases and 5 bases respectively, with 18 bases between them. The CDR3 loop is CSAGRGVQGTGELFF. CDR3 nucleotides: TGCAGTGCTGGTCGAGGGGTTCAGGGGACCGGGGAGCTGTTTTTT.

This clonotype was counted many times. The gene calls are TRBV7-9 and TRBJ2-1; TRBD2 aligns across 7 bases. This CDR3 contains 15 residues. V lost 6 bases and J lost 2; bases outside the gene matches: 7. Germline values: CDR1 SEHNR, CDR2 FQNEAQ (reference sequence). Here the CDR3 DNA reads TGTGCCAGCAGACCCACCGGGACTACCTACAATGAGCAGTTCTTC. The encoded protein is CASRPTGTTYNEQFF.

This clonotype was seen only a few times. The rearrangement uses TRBV20-1 and TRBJ1-5; D may be TRBD1 (6 bases). V shed 3 bases and J shed 9 bases, with 9 bases lying between them. This CDR3 region has 11 residues. Germline-derived CDR1 and CDR2 are DFQATT and SNEGSKA (reference sequence). The CDR3 protein is CSASQGLPQHF. The DNA of the CDR3 is TGCAGTGCTAGTCAGGGGCTGCCCCAGCATTTT.

This clonotype was seen at least ten times. The chain employs TRBV28 and TRBJ2-3; no clear D gene. The length of the CDR3 is 15 residues. Germline CDR1 and CDR2: MDHEN and SYDVKM. V lost 4 bases and J 0 bases, leaving 11 bases between the germline ends. CDR3 sequence reads: CASSSDQQSTDTQYF. DNA of the CDR3: TGTGCCAGCAGTTCCGATCAACAGAGCACAGATACGCAGTATTTT.